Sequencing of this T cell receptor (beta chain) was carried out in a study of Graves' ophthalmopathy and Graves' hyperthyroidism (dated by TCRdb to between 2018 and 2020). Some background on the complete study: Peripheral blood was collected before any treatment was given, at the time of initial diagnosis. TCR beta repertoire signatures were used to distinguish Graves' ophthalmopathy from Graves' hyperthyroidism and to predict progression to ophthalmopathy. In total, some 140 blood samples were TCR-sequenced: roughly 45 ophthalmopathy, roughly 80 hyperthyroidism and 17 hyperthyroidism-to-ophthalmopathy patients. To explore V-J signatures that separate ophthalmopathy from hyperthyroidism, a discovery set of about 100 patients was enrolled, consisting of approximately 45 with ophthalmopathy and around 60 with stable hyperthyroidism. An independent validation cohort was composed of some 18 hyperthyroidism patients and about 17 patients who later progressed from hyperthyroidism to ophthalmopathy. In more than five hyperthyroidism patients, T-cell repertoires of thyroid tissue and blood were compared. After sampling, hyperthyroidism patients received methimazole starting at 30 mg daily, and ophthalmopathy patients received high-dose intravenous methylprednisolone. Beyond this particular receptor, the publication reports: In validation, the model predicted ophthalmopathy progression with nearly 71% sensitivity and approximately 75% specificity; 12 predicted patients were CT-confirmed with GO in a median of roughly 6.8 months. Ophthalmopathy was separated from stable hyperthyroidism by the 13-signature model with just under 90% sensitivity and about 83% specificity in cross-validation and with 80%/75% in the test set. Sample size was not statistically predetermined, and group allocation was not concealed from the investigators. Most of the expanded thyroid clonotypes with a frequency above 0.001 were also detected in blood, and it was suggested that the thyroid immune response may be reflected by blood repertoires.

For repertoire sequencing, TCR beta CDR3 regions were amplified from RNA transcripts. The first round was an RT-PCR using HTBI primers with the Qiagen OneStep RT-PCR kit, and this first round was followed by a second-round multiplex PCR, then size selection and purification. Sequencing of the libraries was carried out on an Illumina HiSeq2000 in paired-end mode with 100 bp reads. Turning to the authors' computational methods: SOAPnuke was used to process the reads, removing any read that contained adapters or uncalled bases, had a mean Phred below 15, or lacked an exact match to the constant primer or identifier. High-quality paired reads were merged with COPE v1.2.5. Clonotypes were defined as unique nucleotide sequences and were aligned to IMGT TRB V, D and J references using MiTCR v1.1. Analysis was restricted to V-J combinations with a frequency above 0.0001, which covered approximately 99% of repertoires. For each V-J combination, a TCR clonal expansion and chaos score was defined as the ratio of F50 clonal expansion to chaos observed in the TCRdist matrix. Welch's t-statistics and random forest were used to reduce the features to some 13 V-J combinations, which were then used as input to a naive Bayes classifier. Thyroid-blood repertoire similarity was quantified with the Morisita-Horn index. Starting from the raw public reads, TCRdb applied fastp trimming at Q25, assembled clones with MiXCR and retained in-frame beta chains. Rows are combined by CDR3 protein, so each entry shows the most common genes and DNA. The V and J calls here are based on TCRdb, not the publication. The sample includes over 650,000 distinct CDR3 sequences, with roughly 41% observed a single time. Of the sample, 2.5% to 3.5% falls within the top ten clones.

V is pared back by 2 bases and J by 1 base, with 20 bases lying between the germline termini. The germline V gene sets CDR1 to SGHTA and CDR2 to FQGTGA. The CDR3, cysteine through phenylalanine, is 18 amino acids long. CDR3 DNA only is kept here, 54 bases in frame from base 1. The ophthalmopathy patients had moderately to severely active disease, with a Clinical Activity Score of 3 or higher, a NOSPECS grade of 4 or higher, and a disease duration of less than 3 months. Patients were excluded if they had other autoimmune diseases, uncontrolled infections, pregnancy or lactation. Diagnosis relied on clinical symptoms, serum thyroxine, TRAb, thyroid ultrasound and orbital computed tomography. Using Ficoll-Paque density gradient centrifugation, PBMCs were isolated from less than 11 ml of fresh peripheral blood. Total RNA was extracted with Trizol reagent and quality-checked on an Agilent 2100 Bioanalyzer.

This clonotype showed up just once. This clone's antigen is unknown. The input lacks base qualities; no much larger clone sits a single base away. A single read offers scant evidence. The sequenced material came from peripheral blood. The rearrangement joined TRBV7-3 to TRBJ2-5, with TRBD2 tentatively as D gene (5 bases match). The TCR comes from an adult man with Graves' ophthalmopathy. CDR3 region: CASSLGLRLEARQETQYF. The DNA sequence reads TGTGCCAGCAGCTTAGGGTTGCGTTTGGAGGCCCGCCAAGAGACCCAGTACTTC. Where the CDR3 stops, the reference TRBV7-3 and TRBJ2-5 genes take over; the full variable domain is GAGVSQTPSNKVTEKGKYVELRCDPISGHTALYWYRQSLGQGPEFLIYFQGTGAADDSGLPNDRFFAVRPEGSVSTLKIQRTERGDSAVYLCASSLGLRLEARQETQYFGPGTRLLVL.